This is a list of T cell receptor beta chains from one sample in a study of cytomegalovirus exposure and HLA in healthy donors. Profiled with immunoSEQ multiplex PCR; TCRdb holds only in-frame clones, not every one. The sample consists of about 64,000 clones, over 75% of them appearing once. Sequencing was performed on PBMCs. These receptors all stem from a female donor in good health and CMV-seronegative. Each CDR3 is given with its conserved first and last residue. D genes are given only for firm matches. Clone sizes are given selectively: once, few, many, or a class where the clone is expanded.

DNA: TGTGCCAGCAGTTACTCTTACCGCGGGGGGGCATCGCAGTTCTTC; CDR3: CASSYSYRGGASQFF; J: TRBJ2-1; V: TRBV6-5; D: TRBD2; size: .
DNA: TGCAGCGTTGGGTTTCTGACTAGCGGGAGGGCCCTCTCCAATGAGCAGTTCTTC; CDR3: CSVGFLTSGRALSNEQFF; J: TRBJ2-1; V: TRBV29-1; D: TRBD2; size: .
DNA: TGTGCCAGCAGTCCCACGGGACAGGGAAGCAATGAGCAGTTCTTC; CDR3: CASSPTGQGSNEQFF; J: TRBJ2-1; V: TRBV6-4; D: TRBD1; size: .
DNA: TGTGCCAGCTGGCCGGGACATTTGACTGAAGCTTTCTTT; CDR3: CASWPGHLTEAFF; J: TRBJ1-1; V: TRBV6-5; D: .; size: .
DNA: TGTGCCAGCTCTCCCAGACAGGGGAATGAAAAACTGTTTTTT; CDR3: CASSPRQGNEKLFF; J: TRBJ1-4; V: TRBV18; D: TRBD1; size: .
DNA: TGTGCCAGCAGCGTCGGCGGGCCGGCCTACGAGCAGTACTTC; CDR3: CASSVGGPAYEQYF; J: TRBJ2-7; V: TRBV9; D: .; size: .
DNA: TGTGCCAGCAGTGACCCGGGACAGGGACATAGCAATCAGCCCCAGCATTTT; CDR3: CASSDPGQGHSNQPQHF; J: TRBJ1-5; V: TRBV6-1; D: TRBD1; size: few
DNA: TGTGCCAGCAGTTTATCGGCGGGGGGATATAGCAATCAGCCCCAGCATTTT; CDR3: CASSLSAGGYSNQPQHF; J: TRBJ1-5; V: TRBV27; D: .; size: .
DNA: TGTGCCAGCAGTCTACAGGGGGGTTACGAGCAGTACTTC; CDR3: CASSLQGGYEQYF; J: TRBJ2-7; V: TRBV6-1; D: TRBD1; size: .
DNA: TGTGCCAGCAGTGGGCAGGCAACAAATTCACCCCTCCACTTT; CDR3: CASSGQATNSPLHF; J: TRBJ1-6; V: TRBV6-4; D: .; size: .
DNA: TGTGCCAGCAGTGAAGCTCGACTAGCGACCTACGAGCAGTACTTC; CDR3: CASSEARLATYEQYF; J: TRBJ2-7; V: TRBV6-1; D: TRBD2; size: .
DNA: TGTGCCAGCAGCTTAACTGGACTAGCACCCACAGATACGCAGTATTTT; CDR3: CASSLTGLAPTDTQYF; J: TRBJ2-3; V: TRBV7-9; D: TRBD2; size: .
DNA: TGTGCCAGCAGCGTACAGGGATATGATGGAAACACCATATATTTT; CDR3: CASSVQGYDGNTIYF; J: TRBJ1-3; V: TRBV9; D: .; size: .
DNA: TGTGCCAGCAGCTTATTTATTAATCACAGGGGAAAGGGGGGTGGCTACACCTTC; CDR3: CASSLFINHRGKGGGYTF; J: TRBJ1-2; V: TRBV7-2; D: TRBD1; size: .
DNA: TGTGCCAGCGAAGACAGGGTCGCTGGAAACACCATATATTTT; CDR3: CASEDRVAGNTIYF; J: TRBJ1-3; V: TRBV7-2; D: TRBD1; size: .
DNA: TGTGCCAGCAGCGTAGGGGGGACATCCGGGGAGCTGTTTTTT; CDR3: CASSVGGTSGELFF; J: TRBJ2-2; V: TRBV9; D: .; size: .
DNA: TGTGCCAGCAGCGTCGAGGGTGCAACTAATGAAAAACTGTTTTTT; CDR3: CASSVEGATNEKLFF; J: TRBJ1-4; V: TRBV9; D: .; size: .
DNA: TGTGCCAGCAGTGGCAGGGTTGGGTCACCCCTCCACTTT; CDR3: CASSGRVGSPLHF; J: TRBJ1-6; V: TRBV6-1; D: .; size: .
DNA: TGTGCCAGCAGCCCTGTGGGACTAGCGGACTCCTACGAGCAGTACTTC; CDR3: CASSPVGLADSYEQYF; J: TRBJ2-7; V: TRBV28; D: TRBD2; size: .
DNA: TGTGCCAGTAAATGGGCGAACACTGAAGCTTTCTTT; CDR3: CASKWANTEAFF; J: TRBJ1-1; V: TRBV19; D: .; size: .
DNA: TGTGCCAGCAGCCCTACCGGACTGAACTCCTACGAGCAGTACTTC; CDR3: CASSPTGLNSYEQYF; J: TRBJ2-7; V: TRBV9; D: .; size: .
DNA: TGTGCCAGTAGTCTCATGGGACTAGCGGGAAAAGAGACCCAGTACTTC; CDR3: CASSLMGLAGKETQYF; J: TRBJ2-5; V: TRBV19; D: TRBD2; size: .
DNA: TGTGCCAGCTCAGTGACAGTCTCCTACGAGCAGTACTTC; CDR3: CASSVTVSYEQYF; J: TRBJ2-7; V: TRBV18; D: .; size: few